This T cell receptor (beta chain) came from a study of blood T cell repertoires in COVID-19. This table comes from immunoSEQ multiplex PCR, and its TCRdb copy is limited to in-frame clones, with some not included. This table holds just over 150,000 clones, 75% to 85% found once. Trimming stripped 4 bases from V and 5 bases from J, with 16 bases between. The CDR3 totals 14 residues. Germline V gene lookup returns CDR1 SGHRS and CDR2 YFSETQ. Sample: peripheral blood. This chain links TRBV5-1 with TRBJ2-7, with D perhaps matching TRBD2 (7 bases). The origin of this receptor is a woman aged 45 to 65 with acute or convalescent COVID-19. The CDR3 DNA follows: TGCGCCAGCAGCCAAAAGGGGGGGAGGCACGAGCAGTACTTC. Encoded protein: CASSQKGGRHEQYF.